This T cell receptor (beta chain) was captured in a study of shared clonotypes between healthy human individuals. Using immunoSEQ multiplex PCR, the repertoire was profiled, and TCRdb retains in-frame clones only, with some absent. The sample holds under 650,000 clones; 90% to 97% are singletons and the top ten take approximately 0.06%. There are 15 residues in the CDR3. Unmatched junction bases numbered 5, after V lost 3 bases and J lost 1 base. From germline, CDR1 is KGHSH and CDR2 LQKENI. General study points: Non-shared clonotypes had lower generation probabilities than those shared by all four donors.

Note on this clone: What it binds is unknown.

Sequenced sample: naive CD4+ T cells sorted from blood. Subset noted: CD45RA+ positively selected. This chain uses TRBV18 with TRBJ2-5, with 7 bases that match TRBD1. The sequence was collected from a woman aged 25 to 45 in good health. The CDR3 sequence: CASSPARDSQETQYF. The CDR3 nucleotides read TGTGCCAGCTCACCCGCCCGGGACAGCCAAGAGACCCAGTACTTC.